This T cell receptor (beta chain) was profiled in a study of cytomegalovirus exposure and HLA in healthy donors. Background on the study: Sequencing of roughly 180 million T cells in an earlier analysis found 100 million to 140 million unique TCR beta sequences.

The germline V gene has CDR1 MNHEY and CDR2 SVGAGI. The CDR3 covers 13 residues. V lost 6 bases, J lost 3 bases, and 12 bases lay in between. Only one count was recorded for this clone. Primers for the PCR totalled 60 Vbeta and 13 Jbeta. The table came from immunoSEQ multiplex PCR; TCRdb's copy has only in-frame clones and leaves some out. This table has fewer than 200,000 clones, 79% appearing once. This TCR was recovered from a woman aged 40 to 50 in good health and CMV-seronegative. The sequenced sample was PBMCs. The chain couples TRBV6-5 to TRBJ2-7; D ambiguous. This CDR3 reads CASRQPTGYEQYF. CDR3 DNA sequence: TGTGCCAGCAGACAACCGACGGGCTACGAGCAGTACTTC.